Listed here is a single TCR beta chain. This sample is drawn from a study of OX40 agonist ivuxolimab in advanced cancers. Germline-derived CDR1 and CDR2 are SGHTA and FQGTGA. The CDR3 is made up of 13 amino acids. V was shortened by 5 bases and J by 5 bases, with 10 bases between the two germline ends. Collection of blood occurred at baseline, at cycle 4 day 1, and at cycle 7 day 1. The protocol was immunoSEQ multiplex PCR, while the TCRdb copy is restricted to in-frame clones and leaves out a portion. The sample has some 80,000 clones, about 85% seen once. This receptor was taken from an adult with an advanced solid tumor such as melanoma, head and neck, liver or kidney cancer. Here the sequenced sample was CD4+ or CD8+ T cells sorted from blood, taken in a trial of the OX40 agonist ivuxolimab. J is TRBJ2-1 and V is TRBV7-3; D may match TRBD1 or TRBD2 (5 bases each). The DNA of the CDR3 is TGTGCCAGCAGCCCCGGGGCGAACAATGAGCAGTTCTTC. Protein: CASSPGANNEQFF.